This T cell receptor beta chain was captured by sequencing in a study of blood T cells in healthy people across ages. This CDR3 is 13 amino acids long. The trim removed 4 bases at V and 4 bases at J, leaving 4 bases unmatched. Germline loops: CDR1 SQVTM, CDR2 ANQGSEA. A sample-barcoded 5' primer and a J-beta primer mix were used in a second PCR of roughly 6 to 11 cycles. TCRdb re-analysed the 5' RACE reads in MiXCR, keeping a single row per CDR3 protein. The table shows some 700,000 distinct CDR3 sequences, with 20% to 25% occurring only once. The sequence was obtained from a man between 70 and 80 years old in good health. The sample taken for sequencing was blood. This chain links TRBV29-1 with TRBJ1-3; 7 bases are a match to TRBD1. The CDR3 sequence is CSVVTGVGNTIYF. The DNA for the CDR3 is TGCAGCGTTGTAACAGGGGTAGGAAACACCATATATTTT. The full variable domain, rest sourced from reference TRBV29-1 and TRBJ1-3, is SAVISQKPSRDICQRGTSLTIQCQVDSQVTMMFWYRQQPGQSLTLIATANQGSEATYESGFVIDKFPISRPNLTFSTLTVSNMSPEDSSIYLCSVVTGVGNTIYFGEGSWLTVV.